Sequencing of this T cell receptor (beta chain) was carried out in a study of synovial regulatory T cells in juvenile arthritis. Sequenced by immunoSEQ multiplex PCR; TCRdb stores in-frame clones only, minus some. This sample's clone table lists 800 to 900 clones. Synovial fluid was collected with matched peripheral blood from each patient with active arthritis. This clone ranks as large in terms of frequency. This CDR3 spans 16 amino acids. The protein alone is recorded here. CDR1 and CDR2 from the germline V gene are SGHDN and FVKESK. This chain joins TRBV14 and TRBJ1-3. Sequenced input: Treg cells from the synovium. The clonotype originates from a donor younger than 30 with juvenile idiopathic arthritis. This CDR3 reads CASSQEVLGGGNTIYF.